The 20 T cell receptor beta chains listed next were all sequenced from one sample in a study of T cells expressing NK-cell markers (dated by TCRdb to the early 2020s). Libraries were made using 5' RACE. Instrument on record: Illumina HiSeq 2000. TCRdb reprocessed the reads and assigns one entry to each CDR3 protein sequence, leaving out DNA. The sample's table lists a count of 400,000 or so distinct CDR3 sequences. Of the sample, around a tenth is held by the ten largest clones. Material: blood T cells: a sorted CD56 or NKG2C T cell subset, CD4+ or CD8+ T cells, or bulk PBMC T cells (not recorded which). The source is a woman aged 50 to 65 in good health. Donor details come from another sample of the same person, matched by shared clones.

This chain links TRBV4-1 with TRBJ2-2; TCRdb designates TRBD2, a call that cannot be tested without DNA. This CDR3 has 20 amino acids. Germline V gives CDR1 MGHRA, CDR2 YSYEKL. This CDR3 reads CASSQGTSGFVSRDTGELFF.

This sequence joins TRBV6-6 and TRBJ2-1; TCRdb names TRBD2, which stays unverified in the absence of DNA. The CDR3 has 17 residues. CDR1 is MNHNY and CDR2 is SVGAGI in the germline V gene (reference sequence). The CDR3 loop reads CASSRWTSGSSYNEQFF.

The V and J genes are TRBV4-2 and TRBJ2-4; TCRdb lists TRBD2, though no DNA is available to test this call. The CDR3 runs 21 residues. Germline loops: CDR1 LGHNA, CDR2 YNFKEQ. The CDR3 here is CASSHPSSGRARDGAKNIQYF.

This chain uses TRBV4-1 with TRBJ2-3; TCRdb reports TRBD2, a call that lacks DNA to check it against. Germline V CDR1 and CDR2: MGHRA, YSYEKL. There are 17 residues in the CDR3. The CDR3 sequence: CASSRSPRSGSEHTQYF.

The genes are TRBV6-2 or TRBV6-3 and TRBJ2-4; TCRdb picks TRBD1, but there is no DNA to check that call. Germline V gene lookup returns CDR1 MNHEY and CDR2 SVGEGT. The CDR3 extends over 19 amino acids. The CDR3 protein is CASSYQRDRGPLAKNIQYF.

The chain couples TRBV5-1 to TRBJ1-1; TCRdb's D gene call, TRBD1, goes unchecked for lack of DNA. There are 14 residues in the CDR3. CDR1 SGHRS and CDR2 YFSETQ come from the germline V gene. CDR3: CASSPGTVNTEAFF. The full variable domain, in which reference TRBV5-1 and TRBJ1-1 provide the parts outside the CDR3, is KAGVTQTPRYLIKTRGQQVTLSCSPISGHRSVSWYQQTPGQGLQFLFEYFSETQRNKGNFPGRFSGRQFSNSRSEMNVSTLELGDSALYLCASSPGTVNTEAFFGQGTRLTVV.

This chain uses TRBV10-1 with TRBJ2-3; absent DNA, TCRdb's TRBD2 call cannot be checked. The V gene's germline CDR1 is WNHNN and CDR2 SYGVQD (reference sequence). This CDR3 contains 17 residues. The CDR3: CASSDGLGLAPARTQYF.

The rearrangement links TRBV27 to TRBJ1-1; TCRdb proposes TRBD1, but this gene call is untestable without DNA. The germline V gene encodes CDR1 MNHEY and CDR2 SMNVEV (reference sequence). The CDR3 is 16 residues long. The CDR3 loop is CASSLYGGDPNTEAFF.

The rearrangement uses TRBV5-1 and TRBJ1-1; the D call of TRBD1 rests on TCRdb alone, since no DNA is present to check it. Germline loops: CDR1 SGHRS, CDR2 YFSETQ. The CDR3 totals 13 residues. The CDR3 region is CASSLAGQGRAFF.

This chain connects TRBV7-3 to TRBJ2-3; TCRdb lists TRBD2, though no DNA is available to test this call. The CDR3 loop spans 15 amino acids. CDR1 is SGHTA, CDR2 FQGTGA, per germline. The CDR3 sequence: CASSLTSGSTDTQYF.

The chain carries TRBV11-2 and TRBJ2-1; TCRdb designates TRBD2, a call that cannot be tested without DNA. CDR3 size: 17 residues. The germline CDR1 and CDR2 sequences are SGHAT and FQNNGV. The CDR3 here is CASSLGRITSGKDEQFF. The full variable domain, completed using reference TRBV11-2 and TRBJ2-1, is EAGVAQSPRYKIIEKRQSVAFWCNPISGHATLYWYQQILGQGPKLLIQFQNNGVVDDSQLPKDRFSAERLKGVDSTLKIQPAKLEDSAVYLCASSLGRITSGKDEQFFGPGTRLTVL.

The chain combines TRBV27 with TRBJ1-2. CDR3 length equals 14 residues. Germline V gene sequence: CDR1 MNHEY, CDR2 SMNVEV (reference sequence). The CDR3 loop reads CASSLRPRVAGYTF.

V gene TRBV7-2 combines with J gene TRBJ2-5; checking the TCRdb D call of TRBD1 is not possible without DNA. CDR1 is SGHTA and CDR2 is FQGNSA in the germline V gene. The CDR3 has 16 amino acids. CDR3 amino acids: CASSFYRGRGAETQYF.

This chain joins TRBV25-1 and TRBJ2-7; absent DNA, TCRdb's TRBD2 call cannot be checked. This CDR3 is 15 amino acids long. Germline V gene data show CDR1 as MGHDK and CDR2 as SYGVNS. The CDR3 loop is CASSESEREVYEQYF.

The chain uses TRBV28 and TRBJ1-3. Looked up from germline, CDR1 is MDHEN and CDR2 is SYDVKM. The CDR3 is 14 amino acids. The CDR3 here is CASRKRTSGNTIYF.

The chain is built from TRBV12-3 or TRBV12-4 and TRBJ2-3; the D call of TRBD1 rests on TCRdb alone, since no DNA is present to check it. This CDR3 is built from 16 residues. The CDR3 sequence is CASGSRDRGSTDTQYF.

V gene TRBV7-8 combines with J gene TRBJ1-4; there is no DNA to check the TCRdb D call of TRBD1. The CDR3 is made up of 15 amino acids. Germline loops: CDR1 SGHVS, CDR2 FQNEAQ. CDR3 sequence reads: CASSSRTGRGEKLFF.

The chain links TRBV7-2 to TRBJ2-3; TCRdb outputs TRBD1, but without DNA this stays unchecked. Germline V lookup: CDR1 SGHTA, CDR2 FQGNSA. This CDR3 comprises 15 residues. CDR3 region: CASSLVGGPSDTQYF.

This sequence joins TRBV20-1 and TRBJ2-3; with no DNA, the TCRdb D assignment of TRBD2 cannot be verified. The CDR3 is 15 amino acids. From germline, CDR1 is DFQATT and CDR2 SNEGSKA (reference sequence). This chain's CDR3 is CSAGLAGGIADTQYF.

The chain links TRBV24-1 to TRBJ2-1; TCRdb's assignment of TRBD1 cannot be checked, as there is no DNA. This CDR3 contains 19 residues. Germline loops: CDR1 KGHDR, CDR2 SFDVKD. CDR3: CATSDPGQGAPRTYNEQFF.